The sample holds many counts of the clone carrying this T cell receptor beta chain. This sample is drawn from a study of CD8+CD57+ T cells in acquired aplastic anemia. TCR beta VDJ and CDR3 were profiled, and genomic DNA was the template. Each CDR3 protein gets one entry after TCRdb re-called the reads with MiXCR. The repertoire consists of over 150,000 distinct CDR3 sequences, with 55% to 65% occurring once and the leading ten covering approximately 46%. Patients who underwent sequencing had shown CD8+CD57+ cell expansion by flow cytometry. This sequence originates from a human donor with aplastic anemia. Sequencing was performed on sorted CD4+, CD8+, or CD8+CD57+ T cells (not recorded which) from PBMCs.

The CDR3 is CASSLGGRPFF. The CDR3, as DNA: TGTGCCAGCAGCTTAGGCGGGAGGCCTTTCTTT. The chain uses TRBV11-2 and TRBJ1-1; the D is unclear. V was cut by 1 base and J by 12 bases, with 9 bases left in between. The germline CDR1 and CDR2 sequences are SGHAT and FQNNGV. The CDR3 spans 11 residues.